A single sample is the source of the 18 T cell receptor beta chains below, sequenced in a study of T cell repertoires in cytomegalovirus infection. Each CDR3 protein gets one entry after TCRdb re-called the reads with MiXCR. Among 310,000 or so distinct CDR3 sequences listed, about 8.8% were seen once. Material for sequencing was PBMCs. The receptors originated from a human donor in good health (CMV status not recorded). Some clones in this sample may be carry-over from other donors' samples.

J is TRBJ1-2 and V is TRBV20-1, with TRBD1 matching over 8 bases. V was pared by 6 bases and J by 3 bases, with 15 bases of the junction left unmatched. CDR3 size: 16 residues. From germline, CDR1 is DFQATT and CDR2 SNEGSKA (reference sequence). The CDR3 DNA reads TGCAGTGCCCTAAACTTCCGGGACAGGAGGCACTATGGCTACACCTTC. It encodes CSALNFRDRRHYGYTF.

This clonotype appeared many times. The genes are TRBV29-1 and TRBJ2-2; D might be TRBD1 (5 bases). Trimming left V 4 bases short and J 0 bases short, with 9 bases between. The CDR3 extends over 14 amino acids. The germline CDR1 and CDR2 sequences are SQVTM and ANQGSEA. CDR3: CSVGGRSNTGELFF. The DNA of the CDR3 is TGCAGCGTTGGGGGCAGGTCGAACACCGGGGAGCTGTTTTTT.

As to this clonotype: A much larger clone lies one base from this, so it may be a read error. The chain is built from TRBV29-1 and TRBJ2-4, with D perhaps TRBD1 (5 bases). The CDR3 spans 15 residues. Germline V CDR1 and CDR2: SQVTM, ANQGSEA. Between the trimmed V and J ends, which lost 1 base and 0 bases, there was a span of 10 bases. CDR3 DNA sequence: TGCAGCGTTGAAGGACAGAGAAAAGCCAAAAACATTCAGTACTTC. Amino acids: CSVEGQRKAKNIQYF. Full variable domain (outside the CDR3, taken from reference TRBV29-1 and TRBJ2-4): SAVISQKPSRDICQRGTSLTIQCQVDSQVTMMFWYRQQPGQSLTLIATANQGSEATYESGFVIDKFPISRPNLTFSTLTVSNMSPEDSSIYLCSVEGQRKAKNIQYFGAGTRLSVL.

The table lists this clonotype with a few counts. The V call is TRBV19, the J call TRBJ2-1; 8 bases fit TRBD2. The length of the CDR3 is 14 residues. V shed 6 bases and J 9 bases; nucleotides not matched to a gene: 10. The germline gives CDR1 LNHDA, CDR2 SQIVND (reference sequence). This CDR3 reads CASRPGLVFSEQFF. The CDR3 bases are TGTGCCAGTAGACCGGGACTAGTTTTCAGTGAGCAGTTCTTC.

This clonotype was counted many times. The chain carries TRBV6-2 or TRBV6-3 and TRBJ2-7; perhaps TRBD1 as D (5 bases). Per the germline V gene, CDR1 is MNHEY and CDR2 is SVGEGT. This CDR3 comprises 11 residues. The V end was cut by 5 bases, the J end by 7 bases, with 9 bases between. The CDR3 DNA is TGTGCCAGCAGTGTCTCAGGGGAGCAGTACTTC. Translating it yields CASSVSGEQYF.

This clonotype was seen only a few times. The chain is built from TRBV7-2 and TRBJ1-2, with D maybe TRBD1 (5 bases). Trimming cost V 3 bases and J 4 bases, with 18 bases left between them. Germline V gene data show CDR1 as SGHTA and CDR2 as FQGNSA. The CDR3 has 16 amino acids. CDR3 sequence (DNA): TGTGCCAGCAGCTTCTTTGGGGGAGCCACTTCCTATGGCTACACCTTC. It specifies CASSFFGGATSYGYTF.

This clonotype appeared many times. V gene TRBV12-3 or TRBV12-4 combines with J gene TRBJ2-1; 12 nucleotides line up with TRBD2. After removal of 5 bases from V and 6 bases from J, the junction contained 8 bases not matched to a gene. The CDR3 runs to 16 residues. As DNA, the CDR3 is TGTGCCAGCAGTGGGCTAGCGGGGGGGCTAGGCAATGAGCAGTTCTTC. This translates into CASSGLAGGLGNEQFF.

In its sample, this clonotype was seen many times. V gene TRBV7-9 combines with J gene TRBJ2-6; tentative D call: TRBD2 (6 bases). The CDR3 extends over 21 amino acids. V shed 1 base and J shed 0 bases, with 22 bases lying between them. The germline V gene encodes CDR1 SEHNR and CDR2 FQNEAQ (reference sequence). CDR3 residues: CASSLVLRGILLLSGANVLTF. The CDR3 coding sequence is TGTGCCAGCAGCTTAGTACTCCGGGGGATCCTACTCCTCTCTGGGGCCAACGTCCTGACTTTC.

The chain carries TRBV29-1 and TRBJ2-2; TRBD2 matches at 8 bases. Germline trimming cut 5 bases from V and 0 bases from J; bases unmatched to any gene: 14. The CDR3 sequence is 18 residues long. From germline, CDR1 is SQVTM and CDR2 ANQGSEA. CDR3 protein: CSVLTVGRGASNTGELFF. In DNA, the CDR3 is TGCAGCGTTCTAACCGTAGGGCGGGGGGCGTCGAACACCGGGGAGCTGTTTTTT.

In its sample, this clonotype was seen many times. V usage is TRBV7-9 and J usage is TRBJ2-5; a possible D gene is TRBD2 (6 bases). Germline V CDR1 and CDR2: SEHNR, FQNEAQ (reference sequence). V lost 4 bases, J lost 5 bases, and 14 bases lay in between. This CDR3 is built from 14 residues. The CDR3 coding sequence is TGTGCCAGCAGCTCAGCACCCCGGGGGGAGACCCAGTACTTC. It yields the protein CASSSAPRGETQYF.

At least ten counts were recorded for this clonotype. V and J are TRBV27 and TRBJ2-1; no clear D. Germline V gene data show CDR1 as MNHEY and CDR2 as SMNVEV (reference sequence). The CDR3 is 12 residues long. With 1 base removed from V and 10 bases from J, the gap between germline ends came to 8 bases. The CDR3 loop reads CASSLLGLEQFF. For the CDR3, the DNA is TGTGCCAGCAGTTTATTAGGTCTAGAGCAGTTCTTC.

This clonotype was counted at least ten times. The CDR3 reads CASSLLASGSSTDTQYF. The CDR3 DNA sequence: TGTGCCAGCAGTCTACTGGCTAGCGGTTCTAGCACAGATACGCAGTATTTT. The rearrangement joins TRBV7-9 to TRBJ2-3, with TRBD2 identical over 7 bases. Germline values: CDR1 SEHNR, CDR2 FQNEAQ (reference sequence). V lost 6 bases to trimming and J lost 0 bases; unmatched junction nucleotides: 12. The CDR3 runs 17 residues.

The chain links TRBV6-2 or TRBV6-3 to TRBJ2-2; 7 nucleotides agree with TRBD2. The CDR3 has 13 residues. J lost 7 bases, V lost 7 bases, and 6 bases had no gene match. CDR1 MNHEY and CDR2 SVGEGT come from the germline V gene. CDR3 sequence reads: CASNPGLSGELFF. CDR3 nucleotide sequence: TGTGCCAGCAATCCGGGACTAAGCGGGGAGCTGTTTTTT.

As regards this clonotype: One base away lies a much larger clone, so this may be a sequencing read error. DNA of the CDR3: TGTGCCAGCAGCCCCCTGACAGTTTCTCTTAGCACAGATACGCAGTATTTT. Its protein is CASSPLTVSLSTDTQYF. The V gene is TRBV5-5, the J gene TRBJ2-3; D is possibly TRBD1 (5 bases). Germline assignment: CDR1 SGHKS and CDR2 YYEKEE (reference sequence). Trimming stripped 4 bases from V and 0 bases from J, with 18 bases between. The CDR3 length is 17 residues.

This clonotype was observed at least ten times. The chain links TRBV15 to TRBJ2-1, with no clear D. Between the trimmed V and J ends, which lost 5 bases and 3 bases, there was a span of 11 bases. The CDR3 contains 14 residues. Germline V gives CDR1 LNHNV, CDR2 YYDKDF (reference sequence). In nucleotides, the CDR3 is TGTGCCACCAGCCTGCCGGTCCGCTACAATGAGCAGTTCTTC. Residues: CATSLPVRYNEQFF.

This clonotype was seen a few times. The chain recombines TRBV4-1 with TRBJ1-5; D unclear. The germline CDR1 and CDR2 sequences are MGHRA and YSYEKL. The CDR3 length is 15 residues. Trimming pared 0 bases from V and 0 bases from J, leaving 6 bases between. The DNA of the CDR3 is TGCGCCAGCAGCCAAGATACAGTTAGCAATCAGCCCCAGCATTTT. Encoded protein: CASSQDTVSNQPQHF.

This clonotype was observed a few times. CDR3 coding DNA: TGTGCCAGCAGTACCAGAACAGGGGTTAGTGACATTCAGTACTTC. Its translation is CASSTRTGVSDIQYF. The rearrangement joins TRBV6-6 to TRBJ2-4; 7 nucleotides match TRBD1. Germline assignment: CDR1 MNHNY and CDR2 SVGAGI (reference sequence). V shed 5 bases, J shed 8 bases, and the junction held 12 bases outside the gene matches. The CDR3 contains 15 residues.

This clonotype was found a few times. The CDR3 region is CASSLGQAKGQPQHF. In nucleotides, the CDR3 is TGTGCCAGCAGCTTGGGACAGGCTAAGGGTCAGCCCCAGCATTTT. The chain employs TRBV6-6 and TRBJ1-5, with 8 bases lining up with TRBD1. Germline-derived CDR1 and CDR2 are MNHNY and SVGAGI (reference sequence). The CDR3 runs to 15 residues. Unmatched junction bases numbered 10, after V lost 6 bases and J lost 6 bases.